A selection of T cell receptor beta chains follows, all from one sample in a study of T cell changes during pregnancy in multiple sclerosis. Method: immunoSEQ multiplex PCR; TCRdb's copy keeps in-frame clones and lacks some. The sample includes tens of thousands of clones, 85% to 95% of them seen just once. Sequenced material: peripheral blood, taken after pregnancy. The source is a female donor with multiple sclerosis, enrolled in a pregnancy study. The conserved cysteine and the conserved F or W are not part of the CDR3 here. A D gene is named only where the DNA matches it firmly. Clone size appears in some rows only: once, few, many, or a class for an expanded clone.

clone_size: .; j_call: TRBJ1-6; v_call: TRBV9; d_call: .; cdr3_aa: ASSETYSDSPLH
clone_size: .; j_call: TRBJ2-5; v_call: TRBV5-4; d_call: TRBD2; cdr3_aa: ASSLGTSLQETQY
clone_size: .; j_call: TRBJ1-4; v_call: TRBV4-3; d_call: .; cdr3_aa: ASSQDASLNEKLF
clone_size: .; j_call: TRBJ1-1; v_call: TRBV5-6; d_call: TRBD1; cdr3_aa: ASSLGDRGKAF
clone_size: once; j_call: TRBJ2-7; v_call: TRBV11-1; d_call: .; cdr3_aa: ASSFAQYPYEQY
clone_size: .; j_call: TRBJ2-7; v_call: TRBV7-9; d_call: .; cdr3_aa: ASSLTAGAHYEQY
clone_size: .; j_call: TRBJ2-1; v_call: TRBV7-6; d_call: .; cdr3_aa: ASSSPSYEQF
clone_size: .; j_call: TRBJ1-2; v_call: TRBV18; d_call: TRBD1; cdr3_aa: ASSPDRGGYGYT
clone_size: .; j_call: TRBJ2-1; v_call: TRBV5-4; d_call: TRBD2; cdr3_aa: ASSLTGGGYNEQF
clone_size: .; j_call: TRBJ1-1; v_call: TRBV19; d_call: .; cdr3_aa: ASSMPGAEVNTEAF
clone_size: .; j_call: TRBJ2-1; v_call: TRBV7-3; d_call: TRBD2; cdr3_aa: ASSTGGLWRNEQF
clone_size: .; j_call: TRBJ2-1; v_call: TRBV11-1; d_call: TRBD2; cdr3_aa: ASSTGTREF
clone_size: few; j_call: TRBJ2-4; v_call: TRBV19; d_call: TRBD1; cdr3_aa: ASTATGGAAKNIQY
clone_size: .; j_call: TRBJ2-3; v_call: TRBV18; d_call: TRBD2; cdr3_aa: ASSPFTAGGSTDTQY
clone_size: .; j_call: TRBJ1-3; v_call: TRBV2; d_call: .; cdr3_aa: ASSEGGVGGNTIY
clone_size: .; j_call: TRBJ2-5; v_call: TRBV14; d_call: TRBD2; cdr3_aa: ASSQGIASGRAETQY
clone_size: .; j_call: TRBJ1-1; v_call: TRBV30; d_call: .; cdr3_aa: AWNPLMRGAF
clone_size: .; j_call: TRBJ2-5; v_call: TRBV5-4; d_call: TRBD2; cdr3_aa: ASSEAGGGETQY
clone_size: .; j_call: TRBJ2-1; v_call: TRBV7-9; d_call: TRBD2; cdr3_aa: ASSTSGGLFNEQF
clone_size: .; j_call: TRBJ2-1; v_call: TRBV11-3; d_call: TRBD1; cdr3_aa: ASSAPGTEPYNEQF
clone_size: .; j_call: TRBJ2-3; v_call: TRBV19; d_call: .; cdr3_aa: ASTPYVGLEADTQY
clone_size: .; j_call: TRBJ2-1; v_call: TRBV18; d_call: .; cdr3_aa: ASSGGSYNEQF
clone_size: .; j_call: TRBJ2-6; v_call: TRBV7-2; d_call: TRBD2; cdr3_aa: ASDGRGAGANVLT